This is a list of T cell receptor beta chains from one sample in a study of control samples from healthy donors and cancer patients. Assay: immunoSEQ multiplex PCR; the TCRdb copy retains only in-frame clones and omits some. The table records 150,000 to 200,000 clones, 80% to 90% of them present only once. The sequencing sample was made of blood. The receptors were sampled from a man aged 25 to 45 in good health. Both conserved end residues are part of each CDR3. D genes are given only for firm matches. Some rows have no size entry. The others give once, few or many, or a class for an expanded clone.

>-|TRBV7-9|TRBD2|TRBJ2-3
CASSTFSGGEDTQYF
TGTGCCAGCAGCACTTTTAGCGGGGGGGAGGATACGCAGTATTTT
>-|TRBV5-1|-|TRBJ2-5
CASSLDQGETQYF
TGCGCCAGCAGCTTGGACCAGGGAGAGACCCAGTACTTC
>-|TRBV4-2|-|TRBJ1-3
CASSQDPGGSGNTIYF
TGTGCCAGCAGCCAAGATCCCGGCGGCTCTGGAAACACCATATATTTT
>-|TRBV9|-|TRBJ1-1
CASSVWPELNTEAFF
TGTGCCAGCAGCGTATGGCCCGAACTGAACACTGAAGCTTTCTTT
>-|TRBV6-2/TRBV6-3|-|TRBJ2-3
CASSYAEDATDTQYF
TGTGCCAGCAGTTACGCTGAAGACGCCACAGATACGCAGTATTTT
>-|TRBV19|-|TRBJ1-1
CASSISSEAFF
TGTGCCAGTAGTATTTCGTCTGAAGCTTTCTTT
>-|TRBV10-3|TRBD1|TRBJ2-5
CAISDDRVFETQYF
TGTGCCATCAGTGACGACAGGGTATTCGAGACCCAGTACTTC
>once|TRBV6-1|TRBD2|TRBJ2-7
CASSEASGGAEQYF
TGTGCCAGCAGTGAAGCTAGCGGGGGGGCCGAGCAGTACTTC
>-|TRBV27|-|TRBJ1-5
CASGDGSNQPQHF
TGTGCCAGCGGGGATGGAAGCAATCAGCCCCAGCATTTT
>-|TRBV3-1/TRBV3-2|-|TRBJ1-1
CASSLLGSASKAFF
TGTGCCAGCAGCCTACTAGGTTCGGCGAGTAAAGCTTTCTTT
>few|TRBV6-6|-|TRBJ1-2
CASSLTTNYGYTF
TGTGCCAGCAGTCTCACCACTAACTATGGCTACACCTTC